The clone carrying this T cell receptor (beta chain) was observed a few times. The antigen is unknown. The V gene's germline CDR1 is SGDLS and CDR2 YYNGEE. The CDR3 runs to 16 residues. Unmatched junction bases numbered 14, after V lost 4 bases and J lost 4 bases. This entry is derived from a study of T cells after yellow fever vaccination. Study results and caveats: The study found a weaker secondary response that peaked faster, day 5 versus 15. High-abundance clonotypes from the bulk population could contaminate FACS-sorted repertoires. Most primary-vaccination clones recurred post-booster (roughly 97% CD4, just over 85% CD8).

A universal primer site and UMIs were added as TCR cDNA was made by 5'RACE template switching. One entry per CDR3 protein results from TCRdb running MiXCR on the 5' RACE reads. The sample lists around 530,000 distinct CDR3 sequences; about 17% were seen once. This clonotype originated in a man younger than 35 who received the YFV17D yellow fever vaccine. Sequences were derived from PBMCs, sampled roughly 5 days after the first yellow fever vaccination. The chain joins TRBV9 to TRBJ2-7; 7 bases are shared with TRBD1. The CDR3 nucleotides read TGTGCCAGCAGCCCCCTGGGGAGAGGGGGCACGTACGAGCAGTACTTC. It specifies CASSPLGRGGTYEQYF.